Below, 19 T cell receptor beta chains from the same sample are listed, as sequenced in a study of cytomegalovirus exposure and HLA in healthy donors. Assay used: immunoSEQ multiplex PCR; TCRdb lists only in-frame clones, some missing. The sample lists 150,000 to 200,000 clones; about 82% were seen once. Sequenced input: PBMCs. Receptors were obtained from a woman aged 18-29 years in good health and CMV-seronegative.

This clone was found once. The chain combines TRBV6-1 with TRBJ1-1; unclear D gene. The CDR3 is 20 amino acids. The germline gives CDR1 MNHNS, CDR2 SASEGT. The ends were cut back, 0 bases at V and 4 bases at J, with 27 bases in the middle. CDR3: CASSEALIHPLWAVRTEAFF. CDR3 nucleotides: TGTGCCAGCAGTGAAGCGCTAATTCACCCCCTTTGGGCAGTTCGCACTGAAGCTTTCTTT.

This sequence joins TRBV2 and TRBJ1-5, with D uncertain. The CDR3 has 15 residues. Germline values: CDR1 SNHLY, CDR2 FYNNEI. Trimming removed 0 bases at V and 2 bases at J, with 8 bases between. The CDR3 is CASSEAGVGNQPQHF. The CDR3 DNA reads as TGTGCCAGCAGTGAAGCCGGGGTCGGCAATCAGCCCCAGCATTTT.

This chain connects TRBV5-1 to TRBJ1-2; D remains unclear. Looked up from germline, CDR1 is SGHRS and CDR2 is YFSETQ. This CDR3 has 14 amino acids. V was cut by 4 bases and J by 6 bases, with 16 bases left in between. This CDR3 is CASSAQEGMDGYTF. The CDR3 region has the DNA TGCGCCAGCAGCGCCCAAGAGGGTATGGATGGCTACACCTTC.

V is TRBV4-1 and J is TRBJ1-2, with TRBD1 identical over 9 bases. This CDR3 comprises 15 residues. CDR1 and CDR2 (germline): MGHRA, YSYEKL. Trimming removed 1 base from V and 5 bases from J; junction bases left unmatched: 5. The CDR3 loop is CASSQVGQGWYGYTF. In DNA, the CDR3 is TGCGCCAGCAGCCAAGTGGGACAGGGATGGTATGGCTACACCTTC.

The chain combines TRBV5-1 with TRBJ2-2; 10 bases agree with TRBD2. Germline V gives CDR1 SGHRS, CDR2 YFSETQ. Trimming removed 4 bases from V and 2 bases from J; junction bases left unmatched: 5. This CDR3 is 16 amino acids long. DNA of the CDR3: TGCGCCAGCAGCCTAACTAGCGGGACCAACACCGGGGAGCTGTTTTTT. Translating it yields CASSLTSGTNTGELFF. The complete variable domain, with remaining parts taken from reference TRBV5-1 and TRBJ2-2, reads KAGVTQTPRYLIKTRGQQVTLSCSPISGHRSVSWYQQTPGQGLQFLFEYFSETQRNKGNFPGRFSGRQFSNSRSEMNVSTLELGDSALYLCASSLTSGTNTGELFFGEGSRLTVL.

The J gene is TRBJ2-3, the V gene TRBV25-1, with 11 bases that match TRBD1. The CDR3 is 15 residues long. Germline-derived CDR1 and CDR2 are MGHDK and SYGVNS. Unmatched junction bases numbered 6, after V lost 7 bases and J lost 3 bases. The CDR3 DNA reads as TGTGCCAGCATTGACGGACAGGGGGCGACAGATACGCAGTATTTT. Protein sequence: CASIDGQGATDTQYF.

This clone was seen more than once but under ten times. This chain joins TRBV11-2 and TRBJ2-1, with D maybe TRBD2 (5 bases). The CDR3 totals 14 residues. CDR1 and CDR2 (germline): SGHAT, FQNNGV. V lost 7 bases and J 5 bases, leaving 15 bases between the germline ends. The DNA of the CDR3 is TGTGCCAGCAAGCGGCAGAACGGCGACAATGAGCAGTTCTTC. This gives the protein CASKRQNGDNEQFF.

Only a few counts were recorded for this clone. The V gene is TRBV6-5, the J gene TRBJ2-7, with 10 bases fitting TRBD2. V lost 6 bases, J lost 2 bases, and 4 bases stayed unmatched. Germline loops: CDR1 MNHEY, CDR2 SVGAGI. CDR3 length: 14 residues. The CDR3 sequence is CASRDSGRAYEQYF. CDR3 bases: TGTGCCAGCAGGGACAGCGGGAGGGCCTACGAGCAGTACTTC.

The rearrangement uses TRBV5-6 and TRBJ1-2, with D possibly matching TRBD1 (6 bases). This CDR3 is built from 15 residues. V was shortened by 6 bases and J by 3 bases, with 18 bases between the two germline ends. Germline CDR1 SGHDT, CDR2 YYEEEE. The CDR3 sequence is CASTPGRGWDYGYTF. The DNA of the CDR3 is TGTGCCAGCACCCCCGGGAGGGGGTGGGACTATGGCTACACCTTC. The full variable domain, completed using reference TRBV5-6 and TRBJ1-2, is DAGVTQSPTHLIKTRGQQVTLRCSPKSGHDTVSWYQQALGQGPQFIFQYYEEEERQRGNFPDRFSGHQFPNYSSELNVNALLLGDSALYLCASTPGRGWDYGYTFGSGTRLTVV.

This clone appeared once. The J gene is TRBJ1-2, the V gene TRBV7-9, with D uncertain. The CDR3 runs 14 residues. Germline lookup yields CDR1 SEHNR and CDR2 FQNEAQ (reference sequence). The germline V and J ends were trimmed by 7 bases and 4 bases, with 16 bases remaining between them. CDR3 sequence (DNA): TGTGCCAGCACTGAGCGAACATCGATCTATGGCTACACCTTC. Its protein product is CASTERTSIYGYTF.

This rearrangement joins TRBV29-1 to TRBJ2-1; 8 bases map to TRBD2. CDR3 length: 14 amino acids. V shed 1 base, J shed 5 bases, and the junction held 4 bases outside the gene matches. Germline V gene sequence: CDR1 SQVTM, CDR2 ANQGSEA. The CDR3 DNA sequence: TGCAGCGTTGAAGTCCGACTAGCGAACAATGAGCAGTTCTTC. Its translation: CSVEVRLANNEQFF.

This clone was counted a few times. The chain joins TRBV7-6 to TRBJ2-7; maybe TRBD2 (5 bases). V lost 4 bases to trimming and J lost 2 bases, with 15 bases between them. This CDR3 region has 15 residues. Germline lookup yields CDR1 SGHVS and CDR2 FNYEAQ. The CDR3 here is CASSSAEGVTYEQYF. In nucleotides, the CDR3 is TGTGCCAGCAGCTCGGCAGAGGGCGTCACCTACGAGCAGTACTTC.

This clone was seen a single time. The chain couples TRBV7-2 to TRBJ2-3, with TRBD2 matching 7 bases. The CDR3 runs 15 residues. Germline CDR1 and CDR2: SGHTA and FQGNSA. With V trimmed by 5 bases and J by 1 base, 6 bases remained unmatched. CDR3 sequence: CASSPKREGTDTQYF. CDR3 DNA sequence: TGTGCCAGCAGCCCTAAACGGGAGGGCACAGATACGCAGTATTTT.

The V and J genes are TRBV27 and TRBJ1-2; a weak D match, TRBD1 (6 bases). The CDR3 extends over 15 amino acids. The V end was cut by 0 bases, the J end by 5 bases, with 13 bases between. CDR1 and CDR2 from the germline V gene are MNHEY and SMNVEV (reference sequence). CDR3 nucleotide sequence: TGTGCCAGCAGTTTATCCCTGCAGGGGCTATATGGCTACACCTTC. Protein: CASSLSLQGLYGYTF.

This clone was seen more than once but under ten times. V gene TRBV7-2 combines with J gene TRBJ1-1; perhaps TRBD1 as D (6 bases). The CDR3 length is 13 residues. Looked up from germline, CDR1 is SGHTA and CDR2 is FQGNSA. V dropped 5 bases and J dropped 7 bases, with 14 bases sitting between them. CDR3 nucleotide sequence: TGTGCCAGCAGCCCCTACAGGGCCAATGAAGCTTTCTTT. Residues: CASSPYRANEAFF.

The CDR3 spells CASSIEDSPGYTF. CDR3 DNA: TGTGCCAGTAGTATCGAGGACAGTCCAGGCTACACCTTC. This chain joins TRBV19 and TRBJ1-2, with TRBD1 as a possible D gene (6 bases). The germline V gene has CDR1 LNHDA and CDR2 SQIVND (reference sequence). The CDR3 totals 13 residues. Deletions cut 3 bases from V and 8 bases from J, with 13 bases between.

The chain recombines TRBV4-2 with TRBJ2-1; TRBD2 agrees at 9 bases. The germline gives CDR1 LGHNA, CDR2 YNFKEQ. V lost 4 bases, J lost 6 bases, and 7 bases stayed unmatched. This CDR3 has 15 amino acids. CDR3 nucleotides: TGTGCCAGCAGCCCAAGCGGGGGGCGTCGCAATGAGCAGTTCTTC. This codes for CASSPSGGRRNEQFF.

The V call is TRBV10-2, the J call TRBJ2-5; 9 bases match TRBD1. Germline V lookup: CDR1 WSHSY, CDR2 SAAADI. The CDR3 runs to 13 residues. With V trimmed by 6 bases and J by 5 bases, 4 bases remained unmatched. The CDR3 DNA follows: TGCGCCAGCAGGGGACAGGGAGGGGAGACCCAGTACTTC. Its protein product is CASRGQGGETQYF.

This clone was detected only once. The J gene is TRBJ2-1, the V gene TRBV5-1, with 8 bases that match TRBD2. CDR3 length equals 17 residues. V gave up 4 bases and J gave up 6 bases; unmatched junction bases: 15. From germline, CDR1 is SGHRS and CDR2 YFSETQ. This chain's CDR3 is CASSPGTRSRFVNEQFF. Written as DNA, the CDR3 is TGCGCCAGCAGCCCAGGGACTAGGAGTAGATTTGTCAATGAGCAGTTCTTC.